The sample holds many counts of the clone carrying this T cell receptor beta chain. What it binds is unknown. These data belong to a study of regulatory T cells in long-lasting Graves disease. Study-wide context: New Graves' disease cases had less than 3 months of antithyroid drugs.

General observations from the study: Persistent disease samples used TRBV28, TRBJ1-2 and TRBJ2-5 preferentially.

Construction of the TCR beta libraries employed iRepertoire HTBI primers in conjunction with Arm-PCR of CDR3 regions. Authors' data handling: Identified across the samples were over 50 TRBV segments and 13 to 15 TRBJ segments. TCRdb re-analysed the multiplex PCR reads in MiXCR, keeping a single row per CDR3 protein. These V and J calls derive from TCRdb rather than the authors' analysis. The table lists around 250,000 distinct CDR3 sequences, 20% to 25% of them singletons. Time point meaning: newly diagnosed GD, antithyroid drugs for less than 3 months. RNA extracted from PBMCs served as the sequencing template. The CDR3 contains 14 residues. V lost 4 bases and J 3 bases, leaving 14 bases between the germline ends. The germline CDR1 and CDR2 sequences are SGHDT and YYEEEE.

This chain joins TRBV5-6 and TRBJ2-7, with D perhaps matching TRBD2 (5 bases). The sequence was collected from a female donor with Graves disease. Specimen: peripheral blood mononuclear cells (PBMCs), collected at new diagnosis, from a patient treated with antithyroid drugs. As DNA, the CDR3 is TGTGCCAGCAGCCCAAGGACTGGGATCTACGAGCAGTACTTC. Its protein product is CASSPRTGIYEQYF.